Detailed here is one T cell receptor (beta chain). The antigen is undetermined. This entry belongs to a study of PD-1 blockade in mismatch repair-deficient tumors. General study points: Rapid post-treatment expansion, then contraction, generally preceding radiologic response, marked tumor-resident clones.

CDR3 length: 15 residues. Germline assignment: CDR1 SEHNR and CDR2 FQNEAQ (reference sequence). The V end was cut by 4 bases, the J end by 0 bases, with 13 bases between. The table came from immunoSEQ multiplex PCR; TCRdb's copy has only in-frame clones and leaves some out. The sample lists 50,000 to 75,000 clones, 88% seen once, with approximately 15% in the top ten. The sample was peripheral blood, taken 52 weeks after starting pembrolizumab. This chain links TRBV7-9 with TRBJ2-7; a weak D match, TRBD1 (6 bases). The TCR sequence derives from an adult with mismatch repair-deficient cancer. The CDR3 DNA sequence: TGTGCCAGCAGCTCGGACAGCTTAAGCTCCTACGAGCAGTACTTC. It encodes CASSSDSLSSYEQYF.